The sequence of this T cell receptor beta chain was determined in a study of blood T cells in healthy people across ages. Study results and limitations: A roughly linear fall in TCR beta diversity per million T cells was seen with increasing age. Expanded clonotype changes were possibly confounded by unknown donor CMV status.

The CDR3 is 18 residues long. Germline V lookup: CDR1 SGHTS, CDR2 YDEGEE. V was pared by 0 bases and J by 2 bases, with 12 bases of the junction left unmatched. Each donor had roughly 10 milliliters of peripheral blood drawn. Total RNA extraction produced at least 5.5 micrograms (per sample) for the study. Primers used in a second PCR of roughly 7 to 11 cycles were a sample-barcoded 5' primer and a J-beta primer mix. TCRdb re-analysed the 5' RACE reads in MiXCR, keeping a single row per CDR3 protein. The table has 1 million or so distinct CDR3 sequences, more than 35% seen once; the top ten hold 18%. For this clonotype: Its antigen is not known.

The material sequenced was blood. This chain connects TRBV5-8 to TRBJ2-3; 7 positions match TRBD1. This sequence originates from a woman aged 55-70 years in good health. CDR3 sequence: CASSLGLTGLAPTDTQYF. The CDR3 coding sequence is TGTGCCAGCAGCTTGGGACTGACAGGGCTAGCCCCCACAGATACGCAGTATTTT.